This T cell receptor (beta chain) was documented in a study of T cell responses to AZD1222 COVID-19 vaccine. A note on this clone: Antigen: not known.

Per germline, CDR1 SEHNR and CDR2 FQNEAQ (reference sequence). The CDR3 has 14 residues. Trimming left V 5 bases short and J 3 bases short, with 14 bases between. Only in-frame clones appear in the TCRdb table, and some are missing; sequencing was by immunoSEQ multiplex PCR. The sample lists 150,000 or so clones; approximately 90% were seen once. Overall study results and limits: Spike-specific TCR breadth and depth both grew after two AZD1222 doses. Close to half of all spike-specific TCRs reportedly target regions of the variants that are unmutated. Baseline testing showed seropositivity in only a handful of AZD1222 recipients. There were vaccine-associated CD4 TCRs across spike, dominant at 160-218 and 743-854.

The source material was peripheral blood, sampled on day 0 of AZD1222 vaccination. The chain links TRBV7-9 to TRBJ2-7, with a possible D match to TRBD1 (6 bases). This TCR was sampled from an adult in good health. This CDR3 is CASSPNRQVYEQYF. CDR3 in DNA: TGTGCCAGCAGCCCAAACCGACAGGTCTACGAGCAGTACTTC.